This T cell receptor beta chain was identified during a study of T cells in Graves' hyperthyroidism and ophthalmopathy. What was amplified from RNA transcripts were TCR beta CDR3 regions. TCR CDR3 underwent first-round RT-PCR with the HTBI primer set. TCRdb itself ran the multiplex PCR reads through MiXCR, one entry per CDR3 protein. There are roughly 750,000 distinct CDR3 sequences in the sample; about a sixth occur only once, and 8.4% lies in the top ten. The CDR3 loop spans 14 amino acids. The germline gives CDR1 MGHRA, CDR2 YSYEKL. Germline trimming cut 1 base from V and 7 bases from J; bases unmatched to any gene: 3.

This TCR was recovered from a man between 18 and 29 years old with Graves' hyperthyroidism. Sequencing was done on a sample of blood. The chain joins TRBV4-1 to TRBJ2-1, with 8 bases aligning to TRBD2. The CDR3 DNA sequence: TGCGCCAGCAGCCAAGTCGGCGGGAGGAATGAGCAGTTCTTC. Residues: CASSQVGGRNEQFF.